What follows are 28 T cell receptor beta chains derived from one specimen sequenced in a study of human CD4 T cells and Enterobacteriaceae. Profiling relied on immunoSEQ multiplex PCR, and the TCRdb table lists in-frame clones only, not all of them. The table has about 27,000 clones, 70% to 90% seen once. All CD4+ cells other than CD45RA+CCR7+CD95- naive cells were sorted as memory, over 95% pure. The specimen sequenced was memory CD4+ T cells from blood. These TCRs come from a human donor in good health.

Written as DNA, the CDR3 is TGTGCCTGGAGTGTCTGGGACACCGAGGACTATAATGAAAAACTGTTTTTT. This gives the protein CAWSVWDTEDYNEKLFF. The rearrangement joins TRBV30 to TRBJ1-4, with D possibly matching TRBD1 (6 bases). The germline V gene encodes CDR1 GTSNPN and CDR2 SVGIG (reference sequence). The CDR3 runs 17 residues. V was pared by 0 bases and J by 4 bases, with 18 bases between.

Comments on this clone: No conserved phenylalanine or tryptophan ends this CDR3, so it is likely a read error. This chain joins TRBV30 and TRBJ1-2, with D unresolved. V was pared by 0 bases and J by 9 bases, with 11 bases between. CDR3 length: 12 amino acids. Germline loops: CDR1 GTSNPN, CDR2 SVGIG (reference sequence). This CDR3 reads CAWSVGRARYTL. As DNA, the CDR3 is TGTGCCTGGAGTGTAGGCCGGGCCCGCTACACCCTC.

This clone has only a few counts. This chain links TRBV5-1 with TRBJ1-1; D remains unclear. Deletions cut 2 bases from V and 1 base from J, with 9 bases between. The germline V gene has CDR1 SGHRS and CDR2 YFSETQ. This CDR3 comprises 14 residues. The CDR3 bases are TGCGCCAGCAGCTTTGACTTCCGGAACACTGAAGCTTTCTTT. Residues: CASSFDFRNTEAFF.

The chain combines TRBV20-1 with TRBJ2-7; D is uncertain. CDR1 is DFQATT, CDR2 SNEGSKA, per germline (reference sequence). The CDR3 totals 11 residues. Trimming removed 6 bases from V and 6 bases from J, with 12 bases in between. CDR3 sequence: CSAPVWREQYF. The DNA of the CDR3 is TGCAGTGCCCCTGTCTGGCGCGAGCAGTACTTC.

The genes are TRBV18 and TRBJ2-3; 9 bases agree with TRBD1. Germline lookup yields CDR1 KGHSH and CDR2 LQKENI. V lost 5 bases to trimming and J lost 5 bases; unmatched junction nucleotides: 11. The CDR3 length is 16 residues. CDR3 bases: TGTGCCAGCTCAGCCAAGGGGACAGGGATCCTAGATACGCAGTATTTT. Its translation is CASSAKGTGILDTQYF.

This chain links TRBV2 with TRBJ2-7, with a tentative D call TRBD2 (5 bases). The CDR3 is made up of 12 amino acids. CDR1 SNHLY and CDR2 FYNNEI come from the germline V gene. V was cut by 6 bases and J by 2 bases, with 8 bases left in between. The CDR3 region has the DNA TGTGCCAGCAGGGTGGAGGCCTACGAGCAGTACTTC. Its translation is CASRVEAYEQYF.

This chain uses TRBV2 with TRBJ2-1, with TRBD2 matching 13 bases. Germline V gives CDR1 SNHLY, CDR2 FYNNEI. Trimming took 6 bases from V and 6 from J; bases not matched to a gene: 8. This CDR3 spans 16 amino acids. CDR3 nucleotide sequence: TGTGCCAGCAGCGCCCAACTAGCGGGGGGGCGCAATGAGCAGTTCTTC. Translating it yields CASSAQLAGGRNEQFF.

This chain connects TRBV21-1 to TRBJ2-3; TRBD2 is the table's D call and was not checked against the DNA. TRBV21-1 corresponds to a pseudogene. The CDR3 is 15 residues long. DNA for the CDR3: TGTGCCAGCAGCAATCTAGCGGGAGTTTCAGATACGCAGTATTTT. It translates to CASSNLAGVSDTQYF.

The chain links TRBV6-1 to TRBJ2-3; TRBD2 matches 8 bases. The CDR3 has 15 amino acids. Germline CDR1 reads MNHNS; CDR2 reads SASEGT. J was trimmed by 6 bases and V by 5 bases; bases with no gene match: 10. The CDR3 DNA reads TGTGCCAGCAGTCAGCGGGAGCCGGGTGGGGATACGCAGTATTTT. Translating it yields CASSQREPGGDTQYF.

The V call is TRBV5-1, the J call TRBJ2-5; a possible D gene is TRBD2 (6 bases). There are 16 residues in the CDR3. The V end was cut by 3 bases, the J end by 1 base, with 16 bases between. Germline V gives CDR1 SGHRS, CDR2 YFSETQ. The CDR3 DNA reads as TGCGCCAGCAGCTCTTTTGGGCGGGAAGGCCAAGAGACCCAGTACTTC. Protein product: CASSSFGREGQETQYF.

The rearrangement links TRBV23-1 to TRBJ2-3, with D maybe TRBD1 (5 bases). TRBV23-1 is marked as an open reading frame, function uncertain. V lost 2 bases and J lost 2, with 14 bases in between. This CDR3 contains 16 residues. The chain's CDR3 is CASSQPTRAITDTQYF. DNA for the CDR3: TGCGCCAGCAGTCAACCTACCAGGGCCATCACAGATACGCAGTATTTT.

A few counts support this clone. The rearrangement uses TRBV7-7 and TRBJ2-5; D remains ambiguous. The germline gives CDR1 SSHAT, CDR2 FNYEAQ (reference sequence). V was cut by 5 bases and J by 4 bases, with 14 bases left in between. The CDR3 covers 14 residues. CDR3 sequence: CASSQSGWRETQYF. The CDR3 nucleotides read TGTGCCAGCAGCCAGAGTGGGTGGCGAGAGACCCAGTACTTC.

The CDR3 region is CASSFGLSSYEQYF. As DNA, the CDR3 is TGTGCCAGCAGCTTCGGACTAAGCTCCTACGAGCAGTACTTC. The chain employs TRBV5-4 and TRBJ2-7, with D perhaps TRBD2 (6 bases). This CDR3 contains 14 residues. Germline lookup yields CDR1 SGHNT and CDR2 YYREEE (reference sequence). Trimming took off 2 bases at V and 0 bases at J, with 9 bases between the two ends.

V usage is TRBV7-2 and J usage is TRBJ2-7, with D unclear. The CDR3 loop spans 11 amino acids. With 5 bases removed from V and 8 bases from J, the gap between germline ends came to 10 bases. The V gene's germline CDR1 is SGHTA and CDR2 FQGNSA. CDR3 DNA: TGTGCCAGCAGCCGATCCAGACAGCAGTACTTC. Protein product: CASSRSRQQYF.

This sequence joins TRBV7-8 and TRBJ2-5, with 13 bases identical to TRBD2. CDR1 SGHVS and CDR2 FQNEAQ come from the germline V gene. Trimming removed 5 bases from V and 5 bases from J; junction bases left unmatched: 11. The CDR3 is made up of 17 amino acids. CDR3 coding DNA: TGTGCCAGCAGCCCCCGCCAACTAGCGGGGGGGCGGGAGACCCAGTACTTC. It is translated as CASSPRQLAGGRETQYF.

V and J are TRBV7-8 and TRBJ1-3; TRBD1 matches 7 bases. The CDR3 runs 15 residues. From germline, CDR1 is SGHVS and CDR2 FQNEAQ. The junction had 7 bases not matched to a gene; V was cut back by 6 bases and J by 2 bases. CDR3 coding DNA: TGTGCCAGCAGGCGACGGGACAGCGCTGGAAACACCATATATTTT. Its translation is CASRRRDSAGNTIYF.

CDR3 protein: CASSYTSYEQFF. CDR3 sequence (DNA): TGTGCCAGCAGCTACACTAGCTATGAGCAGTTCTTC. The chain joins TRBV7-2 to TRBJ2-1; possibly TRBD2 for D (6 bases). The CDR3 contains 12 residues. Trimming cost V 4 bases and J 8 bases, with 9 bases left between them. CDR1 and CDR2 from the germline V gene are SGHTA and FQGNSA.

The chain links TRBV28 to TRBJ2-3; unclear D gene. Germline values: CDR1 MDHEN, CDR2 SYDVKM. The V gene lost 2 bases and the J gene lost 8 bases, with 11 bases spanning the gap. This CDR3 is built from 13 residues. CDR3 sequence reads: CASSLRTPATQYF. Written as DNA, the CDR3 is TGTGCCAGCAGTTTACGGACCCCTGCTACGCAGTATTTT.

The gene calls are TRBV4-1 and TRBJ2-7; possibly TRBD1 for D (5 bases). Germline V lookup: CDR1 MGHRA, CDR2 YSYEKL. V was pared by 0 bases and J by 2 bases, with 14 bases between. The CDR3 is 16 residues long. CDR3 bases: TGCGCCAGCAGCCAAGAGGTATCAGGGCCGCCCTACGAGCAGTACTTC. As protein: CASSQEVSGPPYEQYF.

V gene TRBV5-4 combines with J gene TRBJ2-1; 12 bases are shared with TRBD2. Germline V lookup: CDR1 SGHNT, CDR2 YYREEE (reference sequence). CDR3 length: 16 residues. J gave up 8 bases and V 1 base, and 7 bases lay outside the gene matches. CDR3 protein: CASSLPTSGRTDEQFF. The CDR3 DNA sequence: TGTGCCAGCAGCTTGCCTACTAGCGGGAGGACGGATGAGCAGTTCTTC.

This chain connects TRBV10-2 to TRBJ1-1; no definite D call. This CDR3 has 15 amino acids. V lost 0 bases to trimming and J lost 1 base, with 9 bases between them. Germline V gene sequence: CDR1 WSHSY, CDR2 SAAADI. The chain's CDR3 is CASSESQFSNTEAFF. In nucleotides, the CDR3 is TGCGCCAGCAGTGAGTCTCAGTTTTCGAACACTGAAGCTTTCTTT.

The rearrangement uses TRBV28 and TRBJ2-7, with 13 positions matching TRBD2. The CDR3 covers 15 residues. J lost 6 bases, V lost 7 bases, and 9 bases had no gene match. CDR1 and CDR2 from the germline V gene are MDHEN and SYDVKM. The CDR3 region is CASNVGTSGKGEQYF. CDR3 nucleotide sequence: TGTGCCAGCAACGTAGGGACTAGCGGGAAGGGCGAGCAGTACTTC.

This chain connects TRBV10-2 to TRBJ2-7, with D possibly being TRBD2 (6 bases). This CDR3 comprises 13 residues. From germline, CDR1 is WSHSY and CDR2 SAAADI. Deletions cut 4 bases from V and 1 base from J, with 8 bases between. The CDR3 loop is CASSGGESYEQYF. CDR3 in DNA: TGCGCCAGCAGTGGCGGGGAATCCTACGAGCAGTACTTC.

The genes are TRBV5-1 and TRBJ2-1, with a tentative D call TRBD2 (5 bases). The CDR3 is 16 amino acids. V dropped 4 bases and J dropped 7 bases, with 21 bases sitting between them. Per germline, CDR1 SGHRS and CDR2 YFSETQ. The CDR3 DNA follows: TGCGCCAGCAGCCCCGAGGGCCCCGGGGTAGGGAATGAGCAGTTCTTC. It codes for CASSPEGPGVGNEQFF.

The table lists this clone with a few counts. The V gene is TRBV28, the J gene TRBJ2-1; possibly TRBD1 for D (6 bases). This CDR3 is built from 12 residues. From germline, CDR1 is MDHEN and CDR2 SYDVKM. Trimming cost V 3 bases and J 14 bases, with 14 bases left between them. DNA for the CDR3: TGTGCCAGCAGTTTGGGGGCAGGGGACGAGTTCTTC. It encodes CASSLGAGDEFF.

The chain is built from TRBV28 and TRBJ2-7; D ambiguous. From germline, CDR1 is MDHEN and CDR2 SYDVKM. Trimming took 2 bases from V and 0 from J, leaving 8 bases between them. The CDR3 is made up of 14 amino acids. For the CDR3, the DNA is TGTGCCAGCAGTTTAACAGCCCACTCCTACGAGCAGTACTTC. Residues: CASSLTAHSYEQYF.

V usage is TRBV30 and J usage is TRBJ1-1; D gene ambiguous. In germline, CDR1 is GTSNPN, CDR2 SVGIG (reference sequence). V lost 5 bases to trimming and J lost 1 base, with 8 bases between them. CDR3 length: 12 residues. DNA for the CDR3: TGTGCCTGGTCCGATGGGAACACTGAAGCTTTCTTT. Translation: CAWSDGNTEAFF.

The gene calls are TRBV18 and TRBJ1-5, with D possibly matching TRBD1 (6 bases). The CDR3 spans 13 residues. V lost 4 bases to trimming and J lost 3 bases, with 7 bases between them. Germline V gene lookup returns CDR1 KGHSH and CDR2 LQKENI. CDR3 in amino acids: CASSRQDNQPQHF. CDR3 sequence (DNA): TGTGCCAGCTCACGACAGGACAATCAGCCCCAGCATTTT.